This TCR beta chain originates from a study of T cells in Graves' hyperthyroidism and ophthalmopathy. Study-wide background: Before any treatment, at initial diagnosis, peripheral blood was collected. General study results and limits: Researchers found most expanded thyroid clonotypes above 0.001 in blood as well.

Criteria for exclusion of patients were uncontrolled infection, other autoimmune disease, pregnancy or lactation. 9 to 10 ml fresh peripheral blood yielded the PBMCs. This clonotype was observed many times. Its target is unknown. Trimming pared 1 base from V and 10 bases from J, leaving 2 bases between. The CDR3 covers 11 residues. From germline, CDR1 is SNHLY and CDR2 FYNNEI. RNA transcripts served as the template for amplifying TCR beta CDR3 regions. The TCR CDR3 first-round RT-PCR relied on the HTBI primer set. TCRdb reprocessed the multiplex PCR reads via MiXCR and lists one record per CDR3 protein. The sample contains 540,000 or so distinct CDR3 sequences, around a sixth of which appear only once.

This TCR was recovered from a woman under 40 with Graves' hyperthyroidism. The specimen was blood. The chain combines TRBV2 with TRBJ1-6; D is unresolved. The CDR3 is CASSEESPLHF. The CDR3 coding sequence is TGTGCCAGCAGTGAAGAATCACCCCTCCACTTT.